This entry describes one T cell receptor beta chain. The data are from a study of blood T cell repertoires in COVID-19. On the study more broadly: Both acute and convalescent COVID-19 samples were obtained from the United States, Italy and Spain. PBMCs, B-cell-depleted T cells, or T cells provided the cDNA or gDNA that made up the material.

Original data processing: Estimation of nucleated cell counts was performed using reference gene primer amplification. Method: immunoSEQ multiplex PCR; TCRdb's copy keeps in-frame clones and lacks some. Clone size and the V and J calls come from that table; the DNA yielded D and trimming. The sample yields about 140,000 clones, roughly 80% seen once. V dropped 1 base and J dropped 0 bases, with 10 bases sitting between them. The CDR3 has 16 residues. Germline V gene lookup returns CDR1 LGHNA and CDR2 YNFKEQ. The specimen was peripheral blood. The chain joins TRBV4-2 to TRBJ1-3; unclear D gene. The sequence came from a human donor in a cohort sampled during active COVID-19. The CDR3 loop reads CASSQVRLGSGNTIYF. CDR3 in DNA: TGTGCCAGCAGCCAAGTGAGGCTGGGCTCTGGAAACACCATATATTTT.